This TCR beta chain was sequenced for a study of beta chain features in type 1 diabetes (dated by TCRdb to the late 2010s). About the investigation overall: Patients and healthy donors did not differ in mean age, gender distribution, total cell number or subset yield. The study compared the TCRB repertoires of sorted circulating CD4+ T cell subsets in recently diagnosed type 1 diabetes patients with those in matched healthy donors. Naive and central memory subsets were obtained from all 30 or so donors, but regulatory and stem cell-like memory subsets were isolated from only 8 patients and 8 healthy donors. Across all samples, some 99 million sorted cells were examined, and cell number per subset correlated strongly with RNA yield. What the authors observed across the whole study: Because cDNA was sequenced instead of genomic DNA, activated cells with high expression could be over-represented, although the groups did not differ in activation or CD3 levels. PCR might favor shorter templates, but patient and control samples were amplified and corrected together, so any skew would affect both groups equally. Fewer insertions and more nucleotide deletions at VDJ recombination sites were observed in patients with type 1 diabetes, implying thymic rearrangement abnormalities. Because small numbers of individuals were included in the HLA sub-analyses, any influence of HLA type on TCRB rearrangement was left unresolved. Naive, central memory and regulatory TCRB repertoires appeared to be more alike among patients than among healthy donors. In all four CD4+ subsets, TCRB CDR3 length was moderately but significantly shorter in type 1 diabetes patients.

Each donor gave one peripheral blood draw, approximately 110 mL on average, collected into heparinised tubes. A BD FACSAria II and a panel including CD45RO, CCR7, CD25, CD127, CD95 and CD27 were used to sort naive, central memory, regulatory and stem cell-like memory CD4+ T cells. All sorted populations exceeded 95% purity. PBMCs were separated immediately by Lymphoprep density gradient centrifugation and were stained directly, without being cultured. Samples were stained and sorted in pairs, with one healthy donor and one patient per experiment, so that batch effects were minimized. As concerns this clone: What antigen it recognizes has not been identified. It has no much larger one-base neighbor in the sample; base qualities were not kept.

The CDR3 spans 14 residues, from the cysteine through the phenylalanine. This entry keeps only the CDR3 DNA: 42 bases, framed from base 1. At the junction V is shortened by 0 bases and J by 2 bases, with 8 bases in between. From a lookup of the germline V gene (reference sequence), CDR1 and CDR2 are SGHNT and YYREEE. The High Capacity cDNA Reverse Transcription Kit was used to reverse transcribe all of the isolated RNA, meaning that expressed TCRB transcripts were what got sequenced. Naive, central memory and regulatory T cell samples underwent deep immunoSEQ sequencing, averaging around 4 million total reads per sample. After sorted cells were lysed in RLT buffer, RNA was extracted with DNase-treated RNeasy Micro or Mini kits, with the choice depending on cell number. To prevent cross-contamination, every cell subset was processed on its own, while patient and healthy donor samples were processed together. The immunoSEQ multiplex PCR was used to amplify TCRB sequences from cDNA, yielding 87-bp fragments that span the CDR3 region. Amplicons were sequenced on the Illumina HiSeq platform. As for the original processing: PCR bias was corrected computationally using synthetic template baselines, and reads within Hamming distance 2 were collapsed, with unmergeable singletons discarded. By aligning reads against IMGT, V, D and J genes, CDR3 length, and insertions or deletions at six rearrangement sites were assigned. Within each subset, clonotype counts were normalized to sorted cell number, after which true diversity and Gini coefficients were computed with the tcR R package. The overlap coefficient, calculated on TCRB nucleotide sequences, was used to measure repertoire sharing. As a proxy for the pre-selection repertoire, out-of-frame TCRB sequences from naive cells were analyzed. This immuneACCESS table, as held by TCRdb, lists in-frame sequences with V and J called but not all clones. Of the missing ones, under half trace to an unresolved V gene in checked studies; the others have no known cause. The V and J calls and clone size come from that table; D and trimming were worked out from the DNA. Recorded for this sample are under 950,000 clones; about a sixth of them occurred a single time. The ten largest clones capture about 0.025% of the sample.

Sequencing was carried out using naive CD4+ T cells from blood. Taken with the paper, the label for cell subset or site translates to: true naive CD4+ T cells. The clonotype originates from a young woman in good health. Recombination linked TRBV5-4 to TRBJ1-1; the D gene remains uncertain. The nucleotide sequence reads TGTGCCAGCAGCTTGGATGCCAGAAACACTGAAGCTTTCTTT. Translated, it gives CASSLDARNTEAFF. Reference TRBV5-4 and TRBJ1-1 proteins supply the regions before and after the CDR3; the full variable domain is: ETGVTQSPTHLIKTRGQQVTLRCSSQSGHNTVSWYQQALGQGPQFIFQYYREEENGRGNFPPRFSGLQFPNYSSELNVNALELDDSALYLCASSLDARNTEAFFGQGTRLTVV.